The next 19 T cell receptor beta chains were all read from a single sample in a study of siplizumab effects on memory and regulatory T cells. The protocol was immunoSEQ multiplex PCR, while the TCRdb copy is restricted to in-frame clones and leaves out a portion. The sample holds roughly 100,000 clones, approximately 93% seen once. What was sequenced was CD8+ T cells sorted from blood. All receptors come from a human donor in good health.

This chain uses TRBV13 with TRBJ1-3, with D unresolved. This CDR3 comprises 16 residues. V shed 1 base and J shed 0 bases, with 10 bases lying between them. Germline loops: CDR1 PRHDT, CDR2 FYEKMQ (reference sequence). CDR3 nucleotide sequence: TGTGCCAGCAGCTTAGTTACAGTTAGCTCTGGAAACACCATATATTTT. It specifies CASSLVTVSSGNTIYF.

The gene calls are TRBV7-3 and TRBJ2-3, with a possible D match to TRBD2 (6 bases). Germline CDR1 and CDR2: SGHTA and FQGTGA. This CDR3 has 17 amino acids. V lost 0 bases, J lost 3 bases, and 16 bases lay in between. The CDR3 DNA reads as TGTGCCAGCAGCTTAACGGTGGGGGGACCCTCTACAGATACGCAGTATTTT. This sequence encodes CASSLTVGGPSTDTQYF.

V and J are TRBV7-3 and TRBJ2-7; TRBD1 matches at 10 bases. Looked up from germline, CDR1 is SGHTA and CDR2 is FQGTGA. This CDR3 comprises 15 residues. The V gene end was trimmed by 4 bases and the J gene end by 1 base; junction bases not matched to a gene: 4. The CDR3, as DNA: TGTGCCAGCAGCTGGGGACAGGGGCTATCCTACGAGCAGTACTTC. Its protein product is CASSWGQGLSYEQYF.

This chain connects TRBV9 to TRBJ1-1; D perhaps matches TRBD1 (6 bases). The CDR3 is 17 amino acids. Germline CDR1 and CDR2: SGDLS and YYNGEE. V was trimmed by 0 bases and J by 1 base, leaving 16 bases between them. The CDR3 region has the DNA TGTGCCAGCAGCGTAGAAGGGGGGGCTCAGGGGAACACTGAAGCTTTCTTT. Protein sequence: CASSVEGGAQGNTEAFF.

This clone was found once. The CDR3 region has the DNA TGTGCCTGGAGTGATGGACTAGAGCAGTACTTC. It is translated as CAWSDGLEQYF. The chain uses TRBV30 and TRBJ2-7; a possible D gene is TRBD2 (6 bases). The germline gives CDR1 GTSNPN, CDR2 SVGIG (reference sequence). Deletions cut 1 base from V and 7 bases from J, with 8 bases between. CDR3 length: 11 amino acids.

The CDR3: CAIGTGGDQPQHF. CDR3 DNA sequence: TGTGCCATCGGGACAGGTGGGGATCAGCCCCAGCATTTT. This chain links TRBV19 with TRBJ1-5, with TRBD1 identical over 8 bases. The CDR3 sequence is 13 residues long. The trim removed 10 bases at V and 5 bases at J, leaving 7 bases unmatched. Germline V gives CDR1 LNHDA, CDR2 SQIVND (reference sequence).

This chain links TRBV7-8 with TRBJ2-7; the D call may be TRBD1 or TRBD2 (5 bases each). V was cut by 4 bases and J by 12 bases, with 13 bases left in between. Germline CDR1 is SGHVS and CDR2 is FQNEAQ. The CDR3 is 11 amino acids. CDR3 sequence reads: CASSSSGTRYF. For the CDR3, the DNA is TGTGCCAGCAGCTCTTCCGGGACCCGGTACTTC. Variable domain in full (rest from reference TRBV7-8 and TRBJ2-7): GAGVSQSPRYKVAKRGQDVALRCDPISGHVSLFWYQQALGQGPEFLTYFQNEAQLDKSGLPSDRFFAERPEGSVSTLKIQRTQQEDSAVYLCASSSSGTRYFGPGTRLTVT.

The rearrangement links TRBV27 to TRBJ1-5, with 8 nucleotides matching TRBD1. J was trimmed by 5 bases and V by 6 bases; bases with no gene match: 6. The CDR3 has 14 residues. The germline gives CDR1 MNHEY, CDR2 SMNVEV (reference sequence). The CDR3 loop reads CASSPYRGDQPQHF. As DNA, the CDR3 is TGTGCCAGCAGCCCTTACAGGGGGGATCAGCCCCAGCATTTT.

This clone appeared once. The chain recombines TRBV29-1 with TRBJ1-2, with TRBD1 matching over 7 bases. The CDR3 contains 13 residues. V shed 3 bases and J 3 bases; nucleotides not matched to a gene: 4. Germline CDR1 reads SQVTM; CDR2 reads ANQGSEA. The CDR3 nucleotides are TGCAGCGTTGACCGAGGGGGCTACTATGGCTACACCTTC. This codes for CSVDRGGYYGYTF.

The rearrangement links TRBV4-2 to TRBJ2-7; TRBD1 is a possible D gene (5 bases). The CDR3 is 14 amino acids. Germline values: CDR1 LGHNA, CDR2 YNFKEQ. Trimming took off 4 bases at V and 0 bases at J, with 10 bases between the two ends. DNA for the CDR3: TGTGCCAGCAGCCTGACAGAGAGCTCCTACGAGCAGTACTTC. Translation gives CASSLTESSYEQYF.

The CDR3 spells CASSATRGRHEQYF. As DNA, the CDR3 is TGTGCCAGCTCAGCCACCCGCGGTAGGCACGAGCAGTACTTC. V gene TRBV18 combines with J gene TRBJ2-7; no clear D. Germline CDR1 KGHSH, CDR2 LQKENI. The germline V and J ends were trimmed by 5 bases and 5 bases, with 16 bases remaining between them. The CDR3 is made up of 14 amino acids.

The chain is built from TRBV27 and TRBJ2-3, with D hard to call. Germline V gene sequence: CDR1 MNHEY, CDR2 SMNVEV (reference sequence). This CDR3 is built from 13 residues. Trimming left V 3 bases short and J 5 bases short, with 9 bases between. In DNA form, the CDR3 reads TGTGCCAGCAGTTTTTACAGTCGAGATACGCAGTATTTT. Its protein product is CASSFYSRDTQYF.

This sequence joins TRBV7-3 and TRBJ2-3; D may be TRBD2 (7 bases). The CDR3 consists of 16 residues. V lost 2 bases and J lost 4, with 16 bases in between. Germline loops: CDR1 SGHTA, CDR2 FQGTGA. The DNA for the CDR3 is TGTGCCAGCAGCTTAGCCCCAGAGGGGGGGCCAGATACGCAGTATTTT. Its protein is CASSLAPEGGPDTQYF.

The V gene is TRBV10-3, the J gene TRBJ1-2, with 10 bases lining up with TRBD1. The germline CDR1 and CDR2 sequences are ENHRY and SYGVKD. Trimming removed 10 bases from V and 7 bases from J; junction bases left unmatched: 12. The CDR3 is 14 amino acids. For the CDR3, the DNA is TGTGCCACCGGACTGACAGGGGGCGAGAGTGGCTACACCTTC. Its translation is CATGLTGGESGYTF.

The chain uses TRBV10-2 and TRBJ2-3; D is uncertain. The CDR3 is made up of 14 amino acids. Trimming pared 2 bases from V and 0 bases from J, leaving 6 bases between. Germline V gene lookup returns CDR1 WSHSY and CDR2 SAAADI. The CDR3 reads CASSEASSTDTQYF. CDR3 bases: TGCGCCAGCAGTGAGGCCAGCAGCACAGATACGCAGTATTTT.

CDR3 DNA: TGTGCCAGCAGTGAGGCGGGACTAGCGCTACAAAGCTCCTACGAGCAGTACTTC. Its translation: CASSEAGLALQSSYEQYF. J is TRBJ2-7 and V is TRBV2; 10 nucleotides match TRBD2. V gave up 3 bases and J gave up 0 bases; unmatched junction bases: 11. Germline CDR1 SNHLY, CDR2 FYNNEI. This CDR3 spans 18 amino acids. The complete variable domain, with remaining parts taken from reference TRBV2 and TRBJ2-7, reads EPEVTQTPSHQVTQMGQEVILRCVPISNHLYFYWYRQILGQKVEFLVSFYNNEISEKSEIFDDQFSVERPDGSNFTLKIRSTKLEDSAMYFCASSEAGLALQSSYEQYFGPGTRLTVT.

The V and J genes are TRBV4-1 and TRBJ2-3, with 11 bases that match TRBD2. V was clipped by 1 base and J by 2 bases; unmatched bases: 8. The germline gives CDR1 MGHRA, CDR2 YSYEKL. This CDR3 is 18 amino acids long. The DNA of the CDR3 is TGCGCCAGCAGCCAAGGGGTAGCGGGGGGGCGTCCCACAGATACGCAGTATTTT. This sequence encodes CASSQGVAGGRPTDTQYF.

The chain links TRBV11-3 to TRBJ2-2, with TRBD1 matching 8 bases. Looked up from germline, CDR1 is SGHNT and CDR2 is YENEEA. CDR3 length: 17 residues. Trimming took 1 base from V and 2 from J; bases not matched to a gene: 6. The CDR3 nucleotides are TGTGCCAGCAGCTTAGCCCGACAGGGGTTCAACACCGGGGAGCTGTTTTTT. Its protein product is CASSLARQGFNTGELFF.

The chain combines TRBV6-1 with TRBJ2-7; D possibly matches TRBD1 or TRBD2 (5 bases each). The germline V and J ends were trimmed by 0 bases and 0 bases, with 6 bases remaining between them. This CDR3 contains 14 residues. The germline gives CDR1 MNHNS, CDR2 SASEGT. For the CDR3, the DNA is TGTGCCAGCAGTGAAGCTGGGGGCTCCTACGAGCAGTACTTC. It translates to CASSEAGGSYEQYF.